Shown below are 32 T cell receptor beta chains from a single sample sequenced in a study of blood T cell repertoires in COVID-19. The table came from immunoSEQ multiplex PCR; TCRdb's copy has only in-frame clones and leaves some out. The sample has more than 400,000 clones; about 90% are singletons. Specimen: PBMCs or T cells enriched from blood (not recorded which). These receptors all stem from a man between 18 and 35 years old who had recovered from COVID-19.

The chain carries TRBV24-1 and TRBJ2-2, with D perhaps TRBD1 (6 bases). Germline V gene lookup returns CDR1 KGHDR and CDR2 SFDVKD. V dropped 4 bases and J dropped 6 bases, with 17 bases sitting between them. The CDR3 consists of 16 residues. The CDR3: CATSDPHRTVAGELFF. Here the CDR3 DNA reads TGTGCCACCAGTGACCCCCACCGGACAGTAGCCGGGGAGCTGTTTTTT.

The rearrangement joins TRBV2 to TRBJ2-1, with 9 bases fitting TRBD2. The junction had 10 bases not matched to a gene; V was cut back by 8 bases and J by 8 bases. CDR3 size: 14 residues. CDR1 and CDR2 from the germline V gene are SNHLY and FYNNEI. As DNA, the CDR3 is TGTGCCAGCCCGAAAGGGCTAGCGGGATATGAGCAGTTCTTC. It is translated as CASPKGLAGYEQFF.

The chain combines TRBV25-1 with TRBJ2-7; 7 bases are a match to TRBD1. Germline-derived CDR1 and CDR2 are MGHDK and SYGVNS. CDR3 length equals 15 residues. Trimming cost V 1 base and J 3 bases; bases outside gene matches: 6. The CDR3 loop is CASSELGTENYEQYF. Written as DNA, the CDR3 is TGTGCCAGCAGTGAATTGGGGACAGAAAACTACGAGCAGTACTTC.

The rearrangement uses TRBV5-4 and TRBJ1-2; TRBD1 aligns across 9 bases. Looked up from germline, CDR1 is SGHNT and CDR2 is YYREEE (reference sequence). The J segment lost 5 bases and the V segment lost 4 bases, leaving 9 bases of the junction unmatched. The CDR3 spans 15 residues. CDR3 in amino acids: CASSESSGQGYGYTF. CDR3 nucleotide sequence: TGTGCCAGCAGCGAGTCATCCGGACAGGGGTATGGCTACACCTTC. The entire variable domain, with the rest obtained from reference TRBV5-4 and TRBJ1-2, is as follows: ETGVTQSPTHLIKTRGQQVTLRCSSQSGHNTVSWYQQALGQGPQFIFQYYREEENGRGNFPPRFSGLQFPNYSSELNVNALELDDSALYLCASSESSGQGYGYTFGSGTRLTVV.

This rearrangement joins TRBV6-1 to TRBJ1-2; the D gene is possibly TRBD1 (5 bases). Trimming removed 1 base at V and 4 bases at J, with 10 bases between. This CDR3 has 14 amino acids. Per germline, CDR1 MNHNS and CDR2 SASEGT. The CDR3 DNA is TGTGCCAGCAGTGAAGGGCAGGGTCCCTATGGCTACACCTTC. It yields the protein CASSEGQGPYGYTF.

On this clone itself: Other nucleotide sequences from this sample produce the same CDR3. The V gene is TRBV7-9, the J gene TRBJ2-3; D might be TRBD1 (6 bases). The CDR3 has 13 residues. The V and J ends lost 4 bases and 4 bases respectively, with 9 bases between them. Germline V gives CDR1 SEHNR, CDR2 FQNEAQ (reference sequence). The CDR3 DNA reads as TGTGCCAGCAGCTCCAGGGGTCCAGATACGCAGTATTTT. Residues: CASSSRGPDTQYF.

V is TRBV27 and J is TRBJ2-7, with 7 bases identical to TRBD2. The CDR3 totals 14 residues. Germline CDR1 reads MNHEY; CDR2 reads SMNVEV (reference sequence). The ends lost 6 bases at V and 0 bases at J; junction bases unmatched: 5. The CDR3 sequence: CASRGEGHSYEQYF. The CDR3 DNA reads TGTGCCAGCAGGGGGGAGGGCCACTCCTACGAGCAGTACTTC.

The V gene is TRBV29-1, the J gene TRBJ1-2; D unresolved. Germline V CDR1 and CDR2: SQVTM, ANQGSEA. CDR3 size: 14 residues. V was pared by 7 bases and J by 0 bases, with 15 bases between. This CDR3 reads CSAEAESANYGYTF. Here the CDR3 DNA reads TGCAGCGCGGAAGCGGAATCAGCTAACTATGGCTACACCTTC. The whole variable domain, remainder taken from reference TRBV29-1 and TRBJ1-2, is SAVISQKPSRDICQRGTSLTIQCQVDSQVTMMFWYRQQPGQSLTLIATANQGSEATYESGFVIDKFPISRPNLTFSTLTVSNMSPEDSSIYLCSAEAESANYGYTFGSGTRLTVV.

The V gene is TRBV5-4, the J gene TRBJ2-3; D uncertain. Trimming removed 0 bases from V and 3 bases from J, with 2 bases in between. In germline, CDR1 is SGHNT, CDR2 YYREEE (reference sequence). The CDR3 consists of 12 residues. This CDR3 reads CASSLATDTQYF. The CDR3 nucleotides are TGTGCCAGCAGCTTGGCGACAGATACGCAGTATTTT.

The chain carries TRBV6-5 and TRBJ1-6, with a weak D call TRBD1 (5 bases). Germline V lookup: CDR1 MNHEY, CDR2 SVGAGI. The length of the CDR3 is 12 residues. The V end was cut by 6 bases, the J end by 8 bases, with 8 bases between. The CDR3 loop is CASRQVYSPLHF. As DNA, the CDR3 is TGTGCCAGCAGACAGGTATATTCACCCCTCCACTTT.

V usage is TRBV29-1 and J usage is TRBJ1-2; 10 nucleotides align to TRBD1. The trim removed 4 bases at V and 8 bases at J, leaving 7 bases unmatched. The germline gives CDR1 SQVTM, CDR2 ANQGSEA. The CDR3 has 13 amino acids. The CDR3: CSVGQGTGDGYTF. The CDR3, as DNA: TGCAGCGTTGGACAAGGGACAGGGGACGGCTACACCTTC.

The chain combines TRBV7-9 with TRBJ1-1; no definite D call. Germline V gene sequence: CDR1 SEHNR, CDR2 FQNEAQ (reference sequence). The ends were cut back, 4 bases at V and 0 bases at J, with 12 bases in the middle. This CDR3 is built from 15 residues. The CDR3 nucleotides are TGTGCCAGCAGCTCGAATATGGGCGTGAACACTGAAGCTTTCTTT. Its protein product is CASSSNMGVNTEAFF.

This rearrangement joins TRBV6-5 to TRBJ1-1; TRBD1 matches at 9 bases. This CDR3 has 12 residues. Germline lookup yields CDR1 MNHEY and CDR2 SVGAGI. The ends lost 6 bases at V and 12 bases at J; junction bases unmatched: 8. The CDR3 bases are TGTGCCAGCAGCCGAACAGGGGGCGGAACTTTCTTT. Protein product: CASSRTGGGTFF.

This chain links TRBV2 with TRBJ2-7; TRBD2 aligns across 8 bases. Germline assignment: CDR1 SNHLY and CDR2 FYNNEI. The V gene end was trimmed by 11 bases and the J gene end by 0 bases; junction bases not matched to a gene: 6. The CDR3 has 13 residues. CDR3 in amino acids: CACYSGSSYEQYF. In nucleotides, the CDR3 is TGTGCCTGCTACAGCGGGAGCTCCTACGAGCAGTACTTC.

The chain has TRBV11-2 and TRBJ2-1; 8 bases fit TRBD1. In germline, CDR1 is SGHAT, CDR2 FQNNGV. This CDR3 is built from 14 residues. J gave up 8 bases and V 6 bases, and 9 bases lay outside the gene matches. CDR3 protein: CASRYRGMGDEQFF. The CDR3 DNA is TGTGCCAGCAGGTACAGGGGGATGGGGGATGAGCAGTTCTTC.

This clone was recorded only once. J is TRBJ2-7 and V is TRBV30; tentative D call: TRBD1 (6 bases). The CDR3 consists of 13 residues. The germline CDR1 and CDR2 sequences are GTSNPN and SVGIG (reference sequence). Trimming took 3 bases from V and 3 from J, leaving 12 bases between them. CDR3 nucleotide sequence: TGTGCCTGGAGCAGGGGTTCGGGCTACGAGCAGTACTTC. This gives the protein CAWSRGSGYEQYF.

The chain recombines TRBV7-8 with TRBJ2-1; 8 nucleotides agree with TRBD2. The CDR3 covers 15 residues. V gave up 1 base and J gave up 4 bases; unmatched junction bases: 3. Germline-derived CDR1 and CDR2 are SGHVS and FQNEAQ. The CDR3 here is CASSLGLAGYNEQFF. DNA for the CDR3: TGTGCCAGCAGCTTAGGGTTAGCGGGGTACAATGAGCAGTTCTTC.

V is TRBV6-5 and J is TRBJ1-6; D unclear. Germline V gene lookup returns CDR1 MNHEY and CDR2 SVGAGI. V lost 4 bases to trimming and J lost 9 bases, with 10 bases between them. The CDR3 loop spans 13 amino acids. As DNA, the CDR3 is TGTGCCAGCAGTTGGTCCTCGGGTTCACCCCTCCACTTT. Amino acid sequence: CASSWSSGSPLHF.

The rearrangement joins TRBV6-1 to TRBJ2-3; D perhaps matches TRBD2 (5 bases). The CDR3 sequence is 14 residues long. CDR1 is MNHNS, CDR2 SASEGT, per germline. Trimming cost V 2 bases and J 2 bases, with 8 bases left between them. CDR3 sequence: CASSEPGSTDTQYF. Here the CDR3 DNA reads TGTGCCAGCAGTGAACCGGGATCCACAGATACGCAGTATTTT.

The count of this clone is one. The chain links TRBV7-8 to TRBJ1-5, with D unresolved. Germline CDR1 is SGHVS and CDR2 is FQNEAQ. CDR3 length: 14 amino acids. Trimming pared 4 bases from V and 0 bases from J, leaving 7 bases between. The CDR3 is CASSSRHSNQPQHF. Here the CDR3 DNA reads TGTGCCAGCAGCTCGCGACATAGCAATCAGCCCCAGCATTTT.

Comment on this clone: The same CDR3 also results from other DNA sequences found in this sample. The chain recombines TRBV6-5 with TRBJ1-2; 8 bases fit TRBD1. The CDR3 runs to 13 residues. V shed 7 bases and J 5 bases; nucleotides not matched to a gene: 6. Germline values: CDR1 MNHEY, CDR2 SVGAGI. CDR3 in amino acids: CASTQGAGYGYTF. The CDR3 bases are TGTGCCAGCACCCAGGGGGCTGGGTATGGCTACACCTTC.

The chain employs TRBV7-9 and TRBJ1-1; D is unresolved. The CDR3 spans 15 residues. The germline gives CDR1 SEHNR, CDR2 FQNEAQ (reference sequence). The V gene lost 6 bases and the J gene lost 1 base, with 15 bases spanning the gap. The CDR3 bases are TGTGCCAGCAGTTATTTATCGGGAAGGAACACTGAAGCTTTCTTT. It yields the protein CASSYLSGRNTEAFF.

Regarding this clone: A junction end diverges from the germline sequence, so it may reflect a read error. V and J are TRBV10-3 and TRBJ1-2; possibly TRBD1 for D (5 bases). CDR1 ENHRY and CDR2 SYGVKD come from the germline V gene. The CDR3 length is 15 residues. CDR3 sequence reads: CAISELSAGRDGYIF. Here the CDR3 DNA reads TGTGCCATCAGTGAGTTATCGGCAGGGAGGGATGGCTACATCTTC.

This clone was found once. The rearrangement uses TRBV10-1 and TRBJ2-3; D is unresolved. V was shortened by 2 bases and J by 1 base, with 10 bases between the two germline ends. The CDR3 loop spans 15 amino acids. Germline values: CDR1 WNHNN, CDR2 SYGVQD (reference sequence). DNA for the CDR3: TGCGCCAGCAGTGAGCCTAGTTTGGGCACAGATACGCAGTATTTT. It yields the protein CASSEPSLGTDTQYF.

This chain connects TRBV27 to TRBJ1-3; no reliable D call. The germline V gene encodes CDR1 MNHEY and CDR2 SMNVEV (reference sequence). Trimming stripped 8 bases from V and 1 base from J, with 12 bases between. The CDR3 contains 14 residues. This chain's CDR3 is CASGSPGSGNTIYF. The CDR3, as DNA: TGTGCCAGCGGATCTCCGGGGTCTGGAAACACCATATATTTT.

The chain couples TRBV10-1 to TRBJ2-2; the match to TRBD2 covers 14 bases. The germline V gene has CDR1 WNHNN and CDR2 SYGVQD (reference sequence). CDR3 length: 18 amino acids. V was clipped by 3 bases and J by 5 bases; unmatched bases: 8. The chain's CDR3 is CASSDSGLAGVLTGELFF. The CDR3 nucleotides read TGCGCCAGCAGTGACTCGGGACTAGCGGGGGTATTAACCGGGGAGCTGTTTTTT.

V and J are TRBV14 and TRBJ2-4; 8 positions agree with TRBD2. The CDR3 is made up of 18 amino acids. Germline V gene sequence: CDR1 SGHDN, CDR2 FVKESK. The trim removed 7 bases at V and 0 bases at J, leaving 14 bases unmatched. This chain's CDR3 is CASNRIIAGGIAKNIQYF. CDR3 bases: TGTGCCAGCAACAGGATTATCGCGGGGGGTATAGCCAAAAACATTCAGTACTTC.

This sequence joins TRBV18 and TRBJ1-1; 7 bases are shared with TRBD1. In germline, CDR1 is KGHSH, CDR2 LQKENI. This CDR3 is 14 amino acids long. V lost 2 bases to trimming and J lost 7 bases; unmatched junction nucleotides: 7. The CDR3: CASSPDRVGFEAFF. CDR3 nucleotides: TGTGCCAGCTCACCAGACAGGGTCGGTTTTGAAGCTTTCTTT.

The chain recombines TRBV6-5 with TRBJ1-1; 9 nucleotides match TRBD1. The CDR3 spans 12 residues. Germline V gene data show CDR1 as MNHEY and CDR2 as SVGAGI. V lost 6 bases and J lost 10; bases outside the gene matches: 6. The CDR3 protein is CASRRGQGLAFF. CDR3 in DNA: TGTGCCAGCAGAAGGGGACAGGGTTTAGCTTTCTTT.

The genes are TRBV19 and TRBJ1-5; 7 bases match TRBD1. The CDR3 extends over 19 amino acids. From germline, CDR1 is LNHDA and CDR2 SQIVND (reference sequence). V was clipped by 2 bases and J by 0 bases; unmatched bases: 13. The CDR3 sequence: CASSIRGQKISHSNQPQHF. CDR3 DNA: TGTGCCAGTAGTATAAGGGGACAGAAAATCTCTCATAGCAATCAGCCCCAGCATTTT.

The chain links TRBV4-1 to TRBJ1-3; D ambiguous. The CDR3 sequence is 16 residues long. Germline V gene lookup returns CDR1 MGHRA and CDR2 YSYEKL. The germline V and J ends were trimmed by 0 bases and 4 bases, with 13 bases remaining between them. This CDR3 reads CASSQEPGLGGNTIYF. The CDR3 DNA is TGCGCCAGCAGCCAAGAACCGGGGTTAGGGGGAAACACCATATATTTT.

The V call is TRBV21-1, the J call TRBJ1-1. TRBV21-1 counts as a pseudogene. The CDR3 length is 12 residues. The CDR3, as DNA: TGTGCCAGCAGCACCTGGAACACTGAAGCTTTCTTT. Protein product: CASSTWNTEAFF.